A single sample is the source of the 32 T cell receptor beta chains below, sequenced in a study of T cell repertoires in cytomegalovirus infection. TCRdb processed the reads anew with MiXCR; each CDR3 protein has one entry. This table holds 300,000 to 400,000 distinct CDR3 sequences, 29% found once. Their recognized antigens are unknown. The specimen was cultured PBMCs, collected from culture after CMV antigen stimulation. These receptors originate from a human donor in good health (CMV status not recorded). Some clones in this sample may be carry-over from other donors' samples.

This clonotype was found a few times. The genes are TRBV18 and TRBJ2-7, with D perhaps matching TRBD2 (6 bases). The length of the CDR3 is 14 residues. Germline CDR1 and CDR2: KGHSH and LQKENI. With 3 bases removed from V and 4 bases from J, the gap between germline ends came to 13 bases. This chain's CDR3 is CASSPGGSAYEQYF. In nucleotides, the CDR3 is TGTGCCAGCTCACCGGGAGGATCAGCTTACGAGCAGTACTTC.

The J gene is TRBJ1-5, the V gene TRBV30; D remains unclear. This CDR3 contains 13 residues. The V end was cut by 4 bases, the J end by 3 bases, with 10 bases between. The germline V gene encodes CDR1 GTSNPN and CDR2 SVGIG (reference sequence). The CDR3 sequence is CAWTGSDNQPQHF. In DNA form, the CDR3 reads TGTGCCTGGACGGGAAGCGACAATCAGCCCCAGCATTTT.

As for this clonotype: This may arise from a read error, as a much more abundant clone is one base away. The chain uses TRBV9 and TRBJ1-1; TRBD1 is a possible D gene (6 bases). Germline assignment: CDR1 SGDLS and CDR2 YYNGEE. The V end lost 3 bases, the J end lost 1 base, and 13 bases lay between the germline ends. The length of the CDR3 is 15 residues. Here the CDR3 DNA reads TGTGCCAGCAGCGCCCCCCCGACAGGGAACACTGAAGCTTTCTTT. Protein: CASSAPPTGNTEAFF.

This clonotype turned up a few times. V usage is TRBV24-1 and J usage is TRBJ1-3; D remains ambiguous. The CDR3 is made up of 15 amino acids. CDR1 is KGHDR, CDR2 SFDVKD, per germline. The V and J ends lost 11 bases and 2 bases respectively, with 18 bases between them. The CDR3 loop reads CASIDSLCAGNTIYF. CDR3 in DNA: TGTGCCAGCATTGATTCCCTGTGCGCTGGAAACACCATATATTTT.

This clonotype was counted only a few times. The V gene is TRBV6-5, the J gene TRBJ1-1; D is uncertain. CDR1 is MNHEY and CDR2 is SVGAGI in the germline V gene. Trimming took 10 bases from V and 4 from J, leaving 16 bases between them. The CDR3 length is 13 residues. The CDR3 DNA follows: TGTGCCACTAGAAGAGGGAAAGGCACTGAAGCTTTCTTT. Its translation: CATRRGKGTEAFF.

This clonotype was seen only a few times. The chain combines TRBV29-1 with TRBJ2-1, with D hard to call. The CDR3 sequence is 9 residues long. V was clipped by 3 bases and J by 6 bases, with 0 bases between them. Germline lookup yields CDR1 SQVTM and CDR2 ANQGSEA. The DNA of the CDR3 is TGCAGCGTTGACAATGAGCAGTTCTTC. As protein: CSVDNEQFF.

This clonotype was counted once. A much larger clone sits a single nucleotide away, making a read error possible. The J gene is TRBJ2-3, the V gene TRBV6-6, with TRBD2 matching over 9 bases. CDR3 size: 14 residues. Germline lookup yields CDR1 MNHNY and CDR2 SVGAGI (reference sequence). DNA for the CDR3: TGTGCCAGCAGTAGGGGACTAGCCACATATACGCAGTATTTT. This translates into CASSRGLATYTQYF.

A few counts support this clonotype. The chain links TRBV7-2 to TRBJ1-2; TRBD1 agrees at 7 bases. V was pared by 5 bases and J by 8 bases, with 8 bases of the junction left unmatched. Per the germline V gene, CDR1 is SGHTA and CDR2 is FQGNSA. This CDR3 is 13 amino acids long. The CDR3 bases are TGTGCCAGCAGCATAGAACAGGGGAGAGGCTACACCTTC. Residues: CASSIEQGRGYTF.

The CDR3 DNA follows: TGTGCCAGCAGCTTAGGGGACAGATATGGCTACACCTTC. Protein product: CASSLGDRYGYTF. The J gene is TRBJ1-2, the V gene TRBV7-2; 7 bases are shared with TRBD1. The CDR3 extends over 13 amino acids. Germline assignment: CDR1 SGHTA and CDR2 FQGNSA. Trimming cost V 1 base and J 5 bases; bases outside gene matches: 1.

This clonotype has only a few counts. This chain connects TRBV4-2 to TRBJ1-1, with a possible D match to TRBD1 (5 bases). V was clipped by 3 bases and J by 1 base, with 12 bases between them. Germline V gives CDR1 LGHNA, CDR2 YNFKEQ. The CDR3 totals 15 residues. The CDR3 DNA sequence: TGTGCCAGCAGCCAGACCGGGACGGAGAACACTGAAGCTTTCTTT. It yields the protein CASSQTGTENTEAFF.

This clonotype was recorded a few times. The chain employs TRBV7-6 and TRBJ1-5, with TRBD1 matching over 8 bases. With V trimmed by 0 bases and J by 4 bases, 8 bases remained unmatched. The germline CDR1 and CDR2 sequences are SGHVS and FNYEAQ. The CDR3 length is 17 residues. This CDR3 is CASSLAPAGTGNQPQHF. The CDR3 region has the DNA TGTGCCAGCAGCTTAGCGCCGGCCGGGACAGGTAATCAGCCCCAGCATTTT.

The chain employs TRBV5-1 and TRBJ2-7; tentatively, D is TRBD1 (7 bases). Trimming removed 6 bases at V and 5 bases at J, with 18 bases between. Germline V CDR1 and CDR2: SGHRS, YFSETQ. This CDR3 is 14 amino acids long. The DNA for the CDR3 is TGCGCCAGCAAAACCCGACAGGGAGGCGACGAGCAGTACTTC. Its translation is CASKTRQGGDEQYF.

The CDR3 DNA reads as TGTGCCAGCAGTGAGTCCCCGCAGTCACCCCTCCACTTT. Protein: CASSESPQSPLHF. The chain joins TRBV2 to TRBJ1-6; D remains unclear. This CDR3 has 13 amino acids. Trimming cost V 3 bases and J 10 bases, with 10 bases left between them. CDR1 is SNHLY, CDR2 FYNNEI, per germline.

V and J are TRBV6-1 and TRBJ2-1, with D possibly being TRBD2 (6 bases). V lost 6 bases and J 7 bases, leaving 16 bases between the germline ends. From germline, CDR1 is MNHNS and CDR2 SASEGT. This CDR3 contains 14 residues. This CDR3 is CASRRLGPGNEQFF. The CDR3 DNA is TGTGCCAGCAGGAGACTAGGTCCGGGAAATGAGCAGTTCTTC.

The genes are TRBV5-1 and TRBJ1-1, with a tentative D call TRBD1 (5 bases). The CDR3 has 14 residues. Germline V gene lookup returns CDR1 SGHRS and CDR2 YFSETQ. Trimming removed 1 base from V and 4 bases from J, with 11 bases in between. The CDR3 here is CASSLFGGSTEAFF. The CDR3 bases are TGCGCCAGCAGCTTGTTCGGGGGTAGCACTGAAGCTTTCTTT. Full variable domain (outside the CDR3, taken from reference TRBV5-1 and TRBJ1-1): KAGVTQTPRYLIKTRGQQVTLSCSPISGHRSVSWYQQTPGQGLQFLFEYFSETQRNKGNFPGRFSGRQFSNSRSEMNVSTLELGDSALYLCASSLFGGSTEAFFGQGTRLTVV.

In this sample, this clonotype turned up a few times. This sequence joins TRBV7-8 and TRBJ2-1, with TRBD2 as a possible D gene (6 bases). The CDR3 has 16 residues. V was pared by 1 base and J by 0 bases, with 10 bases between. The germline gives CDR1 SGHVS, CDR2 FQNEAQ. The CDR3 spells CASSLVVGGSYNEQFF. Here the CDR3 DNA reads TGTGCCAGCAGCTTAGTGGTGGGAGGCTCCTACAATGAGCAGTTCTTC.

The chain employs TRBV3-1 and TRBJ2-7; D unresolved. The CDR3 totals 13 residues. CDR1 and CDR2 from the germline V gene are LGHDT and YNNKEL (reference sequence). Trimming shortened V by 0 bases and J by 3 bases, and 6 bases separated the two germline ends. The CDR3, as DNA: TGTGCCAGCAGCCAAGATCCTATCTACGAGCAGTACTTC. It translates to CASSQDPIYEQYF.

The chain is built from TRBV20-1 and TRBJ2-1; D is undetermined. The germline CDR1 and CDR2 sequences are DFQATT and SNEGSKA (reference sequence). Trimming removed 5 bases from V and 8 bases from J, with 10 bases in between. The CDR3 has 11 residues. CDR3 coding DNA: TGCAGTGCTCCATATCCCTATGAGCAGTTCTTC. This sequence encodes CSAPYPYEQFF.

Only a few counts were recorded for this clonotype. V and J are TRBV28 and TRBJ2-7; 7 bases match TRBD1. This CDR3 is built from 16 residues. With 4 bases clipped from V and 3 bases from J, the junction kept 12 bases outside the gene matches. In germline, CDR1 is MDHEN, CDR2 SYDVKM. For the CDR3, the DNA is TGTGCCAGCAGTTCGGACCGGGACAGAGGACGCTACGAGCAGTACTTC. Residues: CASSSDRDRGRYEQYF. The full variable domain, in which reference TRBV28 and TRBJ2-7 provide the parts outside the CDR3, is DVKVTQSSRYLVKRTGEKVFLECVQDMDHENMFWYRQDPGLGLRLIYFSYDVKMKEKGDIPEGYSVSREKKERFSLILESASTNQTSMYLCASSSDRDRGRYEQYFGPGTRLTVT.

The chain employs TRBV5-4 and TRBJ2-3, with D maybe TRBD1 (6 bases). The germline V and J ends were trimmed by 3 bases and 1 base, with 12 bases remaining between them. Germline assignment: CDR1 SGHNT and CDR2 YYREEE (reference sequence). The CDR3 consists of 15 residues. DNA of the CDR3: TGTGCCAGCAGCTCCGGACAGACCCGCACAGATACGCAGTATTTT. Translation: CASSSGQTRTDTQYF.

V is TRBV20-1 and J is TRBJ1-2, with D possibly TRBD1 on 6 matching bases. The CDR3 extends over 12 amino acids. The ends were cut back, 7 bases at V and 2 bases at J, with 11 bases in the middle. CDR1 and CDR2 from the germline V gene are DFQATT and SNEGSKA (reference sequence). DNA for the CDR3: TGCAGTGGGACAGACTCGAACTATGGCTACACCTTC. This encodes CSGTDSNYGYTF.

This clonotype has only a few counts. One end of the junction fails to match germline, which may point to a read error. The chain recombines TRBV7-7 with TRBJ2-5, with 8 bases lining up with TRBD1. Germline-derived CDR1 and CDR2 are SSHAT and FNYEAQ (reference sequence). This CDR3 is built from 13 residues. CDR3 protein: CASSLQGEQTQYF. CDR3 coding DNA: TGTGCTAGCAGCTTACAGGGGGAGCAGACCCAGTACTTC.

In this sample, this clonotype turned up a few times. The V and J genes are TRBV19 and TRBJ2-3, with 9 bases that match TRBD1. Losses at the gene ends were 6 bases for V and 4 bases for J; bases not matched to a gene: 11. Per the germline V gene, CDR1 is LNHDA and CDR2 is SQIVND (reference sequence). The CDR3 runs 16 residues. The CDR3 protein is CASSGGGGQGSDTQYF. For the CDR3, the DNA is TGTGCCAGTAGCGGTGGGGGGGGACAGGGATCAGATACGCAGTATTTT.

In this sample, this clonotype turned up many times. The rearrangement joins TRBV7-2 to TRBJ2-1, with 8 bases that match TRBD1. Germline values: CDR1 SGHTA, CDR2 FQGNSA. The V gene end was trimmed by 2 bases and the J gene end by 16 bases; junction bases not matched to a gene: 10. There are 13 residues in the CDR3. DNA of the CDR3: TGTGCCAGCAGCTTAATGGACAGGGCCCCGGACTTCTTC. This translates into CASSLMDRAPDFF.

In this sample, this clonotype turned up a few times. V and J are TRBV19 and TRBJ2-7; tentative D call: TRBD1 (6 bases). V lost 6 bases to trimming and J lost 3 bases, with 18 bases between them. The CDR3 totals 15 residues. From germline, CDR1 is LNHDA and CDR2 SQIVND (reference sequence). CDR3 amino acids: CASSTNRARDYEQYF. The CDR3 DNA sequence: TGTGCCAGTAGCACGAACAGGGCGAGGGACTACGAGCAGTACTTC.

The chain has TRBV28 and TRBJ1-2; tentatively, D is TRBD1 (6 bases). The CDR3 runs 16 residues. Trimming took off 4 bases at V and 5 bases at J, with 20 bases between the two ends. Germline CDR1 reads MDHEN; CDR2 reads SYDVKM. CDR3 region: CASSSAQGDLGYGYTF. The CDR3 coding sequence is TGTGCCAGCAGTTCCGCACAGGGAGACCTTGGGTATGGCTACACCTTC.

This clonotype was seen more than once but under ten times. This chain joins TRBV5-4 and TRBJ2-1; 8 bases map to TRBD1. The CDR3 totals 15 residues. The V gene end was trimmed by 5 bases and the J gene end by 1 base; junction bases not matched to a gene: 5. From germline, CDR1 is SGHNT and CDR2 YYREEE (reference sequence). The CDR3 reads CASSPTGASYNEQFF. The CDR3 bases are TGTGCCAGCAGTCCGACAGGGGCTTCCTACAATGAGCAGTTCTTC.

The V call is TRBV7-8, the J call TRBJ1-1, with D possibly TRBD1 on 6 matching bases. Trimming cost V 2 bases and J 4 bases, with 11 bases left between them. The germline V gene encodes CDR1 SGHVS and CDR2 FQNEAQ. The length of the CDR3 is 14 residues. CDR3 protein: CASSLTGLVTEAFF. CDR3 bases: TGTGCCAGCAGCTTAACAGGGTTGGTCACTGAAGCTTTCTTT.

Ten or more counts support this clonotype. The V and J genes are TRBV27 and TRBJ1-6, with D tentatively TRBD1 (5 bases). The V end lost 4 bases, the J end lost 7 bases, and 14 bases lay between the germline ends. The CDR3 has 15 residues. Germline lookup yields CDR1 MNHEY and CDR2 SMNVEV (reference sequence). CDR3 nucleotides: TGTGCCAGCAGTTCCCCCGGGACTGCAAATTCACCCCTCCACTTT. Amino acid sequence: CASSSPGTANSPLHF.

The gene calls are TRBV2 and TRBJ1-5, with D uncertain. CDR1 is SNHLY and CDR2 is FYNNEI in the germline V gene. V lost 0 bases to trimming and J lost 11 bases, with 14 bases between them. CDR3 size: 14 residues. The CDR3: CASSEAWEEETQHF. CDR3 DNA sequence: TGTGCCAGCAGTGAAGCATGGGAGGAGGAGACCCAGCATTTT.

The chain recombines TRBV12-3 or TRBV12-4 with TRBJ2-7; 9 nucleotides agree with TRBD1. The CDR3 length is 14 residues. The junction had 6 bases not matched to a gene; V was cut back by 6 bases and J by 3 bases. In DNA, the CDR3 is TGTGCCAGCAGCAAGGGACAGGGAAACTACGAGCAGTACTTC. Residues: CASSKGQGNYEQYF.

This chain joins TRBV5-4 and TRBJ1-2, with no clear D. CDR3 length: 15 amino acids. The germline gives CDR1 SGHNT, CDR2 YYREEE (reference sequence). The V and J ends lost 3 bases and 4 bases respectively, with 16 bases between them. The CDR3 sequence is CASSSPRGFGYGYTF. CDR3 nucleotides: TGTGCCAGCAGCTCCCCACGCGGGTTTGGCTATGGCTACACCTTC. The complete variable domain, with remaining parts taken from reference TRBV5-4 and TRBJ1-2, reads ETGVTQSPTHLIKTRGQQVTLRCSSQSGHNTVSWYQQALGQGPQFIFQYYREEENGRGNFPPRFSGLQFPNYSSELNVNALELDDSALYLCASSSPRGFGYGYTFGSGTRLTVV.